This T cell receptor beta chain emerged from a study of naive and memory T cell subsets. Study-wide points: A few larger clonotypes appeared in naive repertoires, especially CD8, possibly memory cells re-expressing CD45RA. Clonotypes are single alpha or beta chains, not paired receptors.

Comments on this clonotype: What it recognizes is unknown.

Two oligonucleotides, mixed equimolar, formed the beta constant-region primer covering TRBC1 and TRBC2. Four rounds of PCR amplified the ligated cDNA using nested alpha and beta constant-region primers plus SP2. One entry per CDR3 protein results from TCRdb running MiXCR on the UMI-ligation and nested PCR reads. The data hold 98,000 or so distinct CDR3 sequences, with roughly 15% observed a single time. The CDR3 is 16 residues long. Germline CDR1 and CDR2: LNHNV and YYDKDF (reference sequence). V dropped 3 bases and J dropped 1 base, with 12 bases sitting between them. V gene TRBV15 combines with J gene TRBJ2-2; D is ambiguous. Sequencing input: naive CD8+ T cells from blood. The TCR originated in a human donor in good health. The CDR3 nucleotides are TGTGCCACCAGCAGGGACGGAGCCCTGAACACCGGGGAGCTGTTTTTT. Translating it yields CATSRDGALNTGELFF.